Sequencing of this T cell receptor (beta chain) was carried out in a study of tumor-infiltrating lymphocytes in primary liver carcinoma. The overall study: In every tissue type, samples returned a similar yield of roughly 3.5 to 7.13 million productive TCRbeta reads.

Study-wide results and limits: Compared with tumor region pairs, tumor-adjacent and tumor-blood pairs overlapped less.

From roughly 0.55 ug of total RNA, TCR beta-specific cDNA was reverse-transcribed using a constant-region primer. Slightly modified ARM-PCR, run as three nested multiplex PCR rounds, produced the TCR beta libraries. The opening two PCR rounds, 10 cycles each, paired TRBV1-TRBV30 forward primers with a C-beta reverse primer. TCRdb redid the calling of the multiplex PCR reads with MiXCR, one entry per CDR3 protein. The table lists about 99,000 distinct CDR3 sequences, approximately 71% of them singletons. Note on this clonotype: Its antigen is unknown. The CDR3 ends on some other residue instead of the conserved phenylalanine or tryptophan, so this is likely a read error.

Unsorted bulk tissue (roughly 20-31 mg) underwent RNA and DNA co-extraction. The germline gives CDR1 SGHTA, CDR2 FQGTGA. The CDR3 extends over 13 amino acids. With 5 bases removed from V and 5 bases from J, the gap between germline ends came to 12 bases. Sequencing was done on a sample of liver tumor tissue from sampling region 5. The subset was: tumor region T5, tumor centre. V and J are TRBV7-3 and TRBJ2-5; no clear D gene. The receptor comes from an older woman with primary liver carcinoma and hepatitis B virus infection. CDR3 loop: CASSPGVRETQYL. In nucleotides, the CDR3 is TGTGCCAGCAGCCCCGGTGTAAGGGAGACCCAGTACCTC.